One sample yielded the 8 T cell receptor beta chains listed below, sequenced in a study of CXCR3-negative and CXCR3-positive naive CD8 T cells. The antigens of these receptors remain unknown. The study, taken as a whole, reports: Comparison of naive cells showed more hydrophobic TRB CDR3s in CXCR3-positive than in CXCR3-negative naive cells.

With UMI labels, 5' RACE was used to prepare the TRB cDNA libraries. TCRdb reprocessed the 5' RACE reads and reports one entry per CDR3 protein, with no DNA. Its table records some 47,000 distinct CDR3 sequences. Sequenced material: naive CXCR3+ CD8+ T cells from blood. As for subset: CD45RO-CCR7+CD27+CD95- naive CD8+ T cells expressing CXCR3 (TNR3+). Receptors originate from a human donor in good health. Some clones in this sample may be carry-over from other donors' samples.

V gene TRBV5-4 combines with J gene TRBJ1-1; TCRdb's D call, TRBD1, is unchecked because there is no DNA. The germline CDR1 and CDR2 sequences are SGHNT and YYREEE (reference sequence). CDR3 length equals 13 residues. The CDR3 loop is CASGFRGGTEAFF.

V gene TRBV6-6 combines with J gene TRBJ1-1. The germline V gene encodes CDR1 MNHNY and CDR2 SVGAGI (reference sequence). The CDR3 has 13 amino acids. CDR3 sequence reads: CASSYSEGSDAFF.

The chain combines TRBV12-3 or TRBV12-4 with TRBJ2-3; TCRdb returns TRBD2, unconfirmable since there is no DNA. The CDR3 consists of 14 residues. The CDR3 sequence: CASTPQAGIGTQYF.

The gene calls are TRBV5-6 and TRBJ2-5; TCRdb's assignment of TRBD1 cannot be checked, as there is no DNA. The CDR3 totals 13 residues. Germline-derived CDR1 and CDR2 are SGHDT and YYEEEE. The CDR3 is CASSFNREETQYF. Full variable domain (missing parts from reference TRBV5-6 and TRBJ2-5): DAGVTQSPTHLIKTRGQQVTLRCSPKSGHDTVSWYQQALGQGPQFIFQYYEEEERQRGNFPDRFSGHQFPNYSSELNVNALLLGDSALYLCASSFNREETQYFGPGTRLLVL.

The chain employs TRBV14 and TRBJ2-7; TCRdb proposes TRBD1, but this gene call is untestable without DNA. The germline CDR1 and CDR2 sequences are SGHDN and FVKESK. The CDR3 is made up of 21 amino acids. The CDR3 is CASSQDTTKGRGPPSYYEQYF.

The rearrangement uses TRBV29-1 and TRBJ1-4. The CDR3 length is 14 residues. The germline CDR1 and CDR2 sequences are SQVTM and ANQGSEA. The CDR3 here is CSVEDEISGEKLFF. The full variable domain, with the rest looked up from reference TRBV29-1 and TRBJ1-4, is SAVISQKPSRDICQRGTSLTIQCQVDSQVTMMFWYRQQPGQSLTLIATANQGSEATYESGFVIDKFPISRPNLTFSTLTVSNMSPEDSSIYLCSVEDEISGEKLFFGSGTQLSVL.

The chain has TRBV15 and TRBJ1-6; no DNA is available, so the TRBD1 call from TCRdb remains unchecked. Germline V gene data show CDR1 as LNHNV and CDR2 as YYDKDF (reference sequence). This CDR3 has 17 residues. CDR3 in amino acids: CATSRAPGGLDNSPLHF.

The chain links TRBV14 to TRBJ2-5. There are 15 residues in the CDR3. Looked up from germline, CDR1 is SGHDN and CDR2 is FVKESK. Here the CDR3 reads CASSQVPDRGETQYF. Drawing the rest from reference TRBV14 and TRBJ2-5, the complete variable domain is EAGVTQFPSHSVIEKGQTVTLRCDPISGHDNLYWYRRVMGKEIKFLLHFVKESKQDESGMPNNRFLAERTGGTYSTLKVQPAELEDSGVYFCASSQVPDRGETQYFGPGTRLLVL.